These T cell receptor beta chains were read from a single sample in a study of T-cell memory formation after mild COVID-19. Via MiXCR, TCRdb re-called the 5' RACE reads, giving one row per CDR3 protein. The sample includes about 400,000 distinct CDR3 sequences, more than 20% seen only once; the top ten take around 13%. Sequencing input: PBMCs or a T cell subset sorted from them (not recorded which). The receptors here all came from an adult woman who had mild COVID-19 (a few samples of this study predate the infection). Cell type and time point are not known. Each CDR3 is given with its conserved first and last residue. D genes are given only for firm matches. Not every row has a clone size; where given, it reads once, few, many or a size class.

V: TRBV5-6
size: few
J: TRBJ2-1
D: TRBD2
DNA: TGTGCCAGCAGCAGATTTGGCGGGAGGGGGGGGAATGAGCAGTTCTTC
CDR3: CASSRFGGRGGNEQFF

V: TRBV15
size: few
J: TRBJ2-5
D: .
DNA: TGTGCCACCAGCATACGACAGGTCCCTGGAGAGACCCAGTACTTC
CDR3: CATSIRQVPGETQYF

V: TRBV20-1
size: .
J: TRBJ2-3
D: TRBD2
DNA: TGCAGTGCTAGAGATTACGGGACTAGCGGGAGCACAGATACGCAGTATTTT
CDR3: CSARDYGTSGSTDTQYF

V: TRBV11-2
size: once
J: TRBJ2-1
D: TRBD1
DNA: TGTGCCAGCAGACAGGGGGTCGGGGCGGGAACTTCCTACAATGAGCAGTTCTTC
CDR3: CASRQGVGAGTSYNEQFF

V: TRBV7-9
size: .
J: TRBJ2-2
D: TRBD1
DNA: TGTGCCAGCAGCGAGACAGGGAAAGCGAACACCGGGGAGCTGTTTTTT
CDR3: CASSETGKANTGELFF

V: TRBV18
size: few
J: TRBJ2-5
D: .
DNA: TGTGCCAGCTCAACCACCAAAGAGACCCAGTACTTC
CDR3: CASSTTKETQYF

V: TRBV7-9
size: few
J: TRBJ1-1
D: .
DNA: TGTGCCAGCAGCTTAGCGGGGATTGGCACTGAAGCTTTCTTT
CDR3: CASSLAGIGTEAFF

V: TRBV12-3/TRBV12-4
size: .
J: TRBJ1-5
D: TRBD1
DNA: TGTGCCAGCAGTCTAGGACAGGGGGTTGATCAGCCCCAGCATTTT
CDR3: CASSLGQGVDQPQHF

V: TRBV6-1
size: few
J: TRBJ2-3
D: TRBD2
DNA: TGTGCCAGCAGTCAGTATAGGACTAGCGGAAACACAGATACGCAGTATTTT
CDR3: CASSQYRTSGNTDTQYF

V: TRBV4-3
size: .
J: TRBJ2-3
D: TRBD2
DNA: TGCGCCAGCAGCCAAGTTACCCCTAGCGGGAGGGCCCTTAGGACAGATACGCAGTATTTT
CDR3: CASSQVTPSGRALRTDTQYF

V: TRBV11-2
size: many
J: TRBJ2-3
D: .
DNA: TGTGCCAGCACCTTGGAGGGCGGGGCTTTGGGGGGGCAGTATTTT
CDR3: CASTLEGGALGGQYF

V: TRBV12-3/TRBV12-4
size: .
J: TRBJ1-2
D: .
DNA: TGTGCCAGAAGTTTCTCGGCCAATAACTATGGCTACACCTTC
CDR3: CARSFSANNYGYTF

V: TRBV30
size: .
J: TRBJ2-3
D: TRBD2
DNA: TGTGCCGGCGAGCGGGGAGACCCCACAGATACGCAGTATTTT
CDR3: CAGERGDPTDTQYF